The TCR beta chain described here comes from a study of identifying expanded T cells in peripheral blood. Study results and caveats: Across healthy donors, higher total template counts meant significantly greater roughly two-week count variance.

About this clone: The antigen remains undetermined.

Assay used: immunoSEQ multiplex PCR; TCRdb lists only in-frame clones, some missing. The table shows some 96,000 clones, with 88% occurring only once. Per the germline V gene, CDR1 is SGHRS and CDR2 is YFSETQ. The CDR3 spans 14 residues. V shed 4 bases and J 4 bases; nucleotides not matched to a gene: 7. This TCR derives from a person aged 18 to 75 in good health. Material for sequencing was blood. V is TRBV5-1 and J is TRBJ1-2, with 7 nucleotides matching TRBD1. DNA of the CDR3: TGCGCCAGCAGCGAGACAGGGATGGCCTATGGCTACACCTTC. Residues: CASSETGMAYGYTF.